The clone carrying this T cell receptor beta chain has just a few counts. This sample was included in a study of blood T cell repertoires in COVID-19. Per the original data handling: Amplification of reference gene primers provided the estimated nucleated cell counts. Data came from immunoSEQ multiplex PCR; TCRdb stores just in-frame clones and leaves some out. D and trimming come from the DNA, and the V and J calls and clone size come from that table. The repertoire holds about 26,000 clones, with approximately 72% as singletons. Germline values: CDR1 SGHVS, CDR2 FQNEAQ. The CDR3 has 14 amino acids. Trimming took off 0 bases at V and 7 bases at J, with 10 bases between the two ends.

The TCR was taken from a man aged 55-75 years with active or convalescent COVID-19. The rearrangement uses TRBV7-8 and TRBJ1-5; possibly TRBD1 for D (6 bases). Sequenced sample: peripheral blood. CDR3: CASSLAGAKQPQHF. The DNA for the CDR3 is TGTGCCAGCAGCTTAGCGGGGGCCAAGCAGCCCCAGCATTTT.